This record looks at one T cell receptor (beta chain) sequence and its context. Its antigen is unknown. Germline CDR1 is GTSNPN and CDR2 is SVGIG (reference sequence). The CDR3 is made up of 13 amino acids. V lost 2 bases and J lost 1, with 8 bases in between. The record originates from a study of T cell clonotyping in hematopoietic cell transplantation. Study-level points and caveats: Without cell sorting, CD4 versus CD8 contributions remain unresolved. At the given depth, recipient repertoires were over 95% de novo clonotypes.

The assay was immunoSEQ multiplex PCR, and TCRdb's table has in-frame clones only and misses some. The sample yields about 4,500 clones, under 85% seen once. The clonotype was recovered from a male patient between 60 and 69 years old who had an allogeneic stem cell transplant from an unrelated donor, so T cells may come from the graft donor. Some clones in this sample may be carry-over from other donors' samples. J is TRBJ1-1 and V is TRBV30; a possible D gene is TRBD1 (5 bases). The sequencing here drew on peripheral blood mononuclear cells, taken 180 days after allogeneic stem cell transplant. For the CDR3, the DNA is TGTGCCTGGAGTAAAACAGGGAACACTGAAGCTTTCTTT. Its protein product is CAWSKTGNTEAFF. Together with reference TRBV30 and TRBJ1-1, the CDR3 gives the full variable domain: SQTIHQWPATLVQPVGSPLSLECTVEGTSNPNLYWYRQAAGRGLQLLFYSVGIGQISSEVPQNLSASRPQDRQFILSSKKLLLSDSGFYLCAWSKTGNTEAFFGQGTRLTVV.